These 14 T cell receptor beta chains were sequenced from one sample in a study of shared clonotypes between healthy human individuals. Clones were sequenced by immunoSEQ multiplex PCR, and TCRdb holds only the in-frame ones, with some missing. The sample yields more than 2,000,000 clones, 85% to 95% seen once. Sequencing input: naive CD4+ T cells sorted from blood. Subset of the sample: CD45RA+ positively selected. These receptors all come from a man younger than 30 in good health.

V usage is TRBV6-5 and J usage is TRBJ1-5; D gene unclear. This CDR3 is 14 amino acids long. V was pared by 10 bases and J by 4 bases, with 17 bases between. CDR1 and CDR2 (germline): MNHEY, SVGAGI. CDR3 nucleotides: TGTGCCACCCGGGAGGTAGGCATTAATCAGCCCCAGCATTTT. Encoded protein: CATREVGINQPQHF.

The chain uses TRBV18 and TRBJ2-1; D is uncertain. V lost 3 bases and J lost 10, with 13 bases in between. CDR3 length: 13 amino acids. Germline assignment: CDR1 KGHSH and CDR2 LQKENI. The CDR3 region is CASSPGNLEEQFF. The DNA of the CDR3 is TGTGCCAGCTCACCTGGGAACTTGGAGGAGCAGTTCTTC.

The chain has TRBV2 and TRBJ2-5, with 10 bases lining up with TRBD2. V was pared by 1 base and J by 5 bases, with 4 bases of the junction left unmatched. Germline CDR1 SNHLY, CDR2 FYNNEI. The CDR3 consists of 15 residues. The CDR3 region has the DNA TGTGCCAGCAGTGAAGAAGCGGGGGGGCCGGAGACCCAGTACTTC. It yields the protein CASSEEAGGPETQYF.

The chain combines TRBV4-3 with TRBJ2-1; D ambiguous. V lost 3 bases, J lost 2 bases, and 11 bases lay in between. Per the germline V gene, CDR1 is LGHNA and CDR2 is YSLEER. The length of the CDR3 is 15 residues. In DNA, the CDR3 is TGCGCCAGCAGCCAGGAGTTACTAACCTACAATGAGCAGTTCTTC. It specifies CASSQELLTYNEQFF.

The chain combines TRBV5-1 with TRBJ2-2; 10 nucleotides agree with TRBD1. Germline V lookup: CDR1 SGHRS, CDR2 YFSETQ. V dropped 4 bases and J dropped 3; count of bases not matched to a gene: 3. The CDR3 length is 15 residues. The CDR3, as DNA: TGCGCCAGCAGCCAGGGACAGGGGTACACCGGGGAGCTGTTTTTT. This translates into CASSQGQGYTGELFF.

The J gene is TRBJ1-4, the V gene TRBV6-6; D is perhaps TRBD1 (6 bases). CDR1 and CDR2 from the germline V gene are MNHNY and SVGAGI (reference sequence). V dropped 0 bases and J dropped 7 bases, with 12 bases sitting between them. CDR3 length: 15 amino acids. The CDR3 region is CASSYSGGAGEKLFF. DNA of the CDR3: TGTGCCAGCAGTTACTCTGGGGGGGCGGGTGAAAAACTGTTTTTT.

This chain uses TRBV28 with TRBJ1-1; no clear D. The germline V and J ends were trimmed by 3 bases and 7 bases, with 15 bases remaining between them. The CDR3 extends over 14 amino acids. Germline lookup yields CDR1 MDHEN and CDR2 SYDVKM. CDR3 protein: CASSLPPLTGEAFF. DNA for the CDR3: TGTGCCAGCAGTTTGCCGCCTCTTACGGGTGAAGCTTTCTTT.

Concerning this clone: Other DNA variants within this sample encode the same CDR3. The CDR3 nucleotides are TGTGCCAGCAGCTTAGTACTAGCGGCTAGCACAGATACGCAGTATTTT. As protein: CASSLVLAASTDTQYF. The gene calls are TRBV5-4 and TRBJ2-3; 8 positions agree with TRBD2. CDR3 length equals 16 residues. CDR1 and CDR2 (germline): SGHNT, YYREEE (reference sequence). Losses at the gene ends were 2 bases for V and 0 bases for J; bases not matched to a gene: 5.

As to this clone: In the same sample, other DNA sequences code for this CDR3. The chain joins TRBV28 to TRBJ2-2; 8 bases fit TRBD2. Germline-derived CDR1 and CDR2 are MDHEN and SYDVKM. The CDR3 extends over 15 amino acids. V lost 4 bases, J lost 5 bases, and 6 bases stayed unmatched. The CDR3 sequence is CASSSGGAGTGELFF. DNA for the CDR3: TGTGCCAGCAGTTCCGGGGGGGCGGGAACCGGGGAGCTGTTTTTT.

The genes are TRBV6-1 and TRBJ1-1, with 8 bases that match TRBD1. The V gene end was trimmed by 6 bases and the J gene end by 4 bases; junction bases not matched to a gene: 10. There are 15 residues in the CDR3. Per the germline V gene, CDR1 is MNHNS and CDR2 is SASEGT. CDR3 nucleotide sequence: TGTGCCAGCAGCCCGGACAGGGAGGGCGTCACTGAAGCTTTCTTT. The encoded protein is CASSPDREGVTEAFF.

Comment on this clone: Other DNA variants within this sample encode the same CDR3. V gene TRBV6-5 combines with J gene TRBJ2-5, with D tentatively TRBD1 (5 bases). Trimming shortened V by 6 bases and J by 5 bases, and 10 bases separated the two germline ends. In germline, CDR1 is MNHEY, CDR2 SVGAGI. CDR3 length: 12 amino acids. CDR3 sequence: CASSRDRETQYF. The DNA of the CDR3 is TGTGCCAGCAGCAGGGATAGGGAGACCCAGTACTTC.

V gene TRBV4-1 combines with J gene TRBJ1-4, with D perhaps matching TRBD1 (6 bases). The CDR3 consists of 16 residues. Germline CDR1 and CDR2: MGHRA and YSYEKL. Between the trimmed V and J ends, which lost 1 base and 5 bases, there was a span of 14 bases. CDR3 sequence reads: CASSQGYGGGNEKLFF. CDR3 in DNA: TGCGCCAGCAGCCAAGGATACGGGGGGGGCAATGAAAAACTGTTTTTT.

The chain uses TRBV19 and TRBJ2-1, with 9 bases lining up with TRBD2. Germline loops: CDR1 LNHDA, CDR2 SQIVND (reference sequence). The CDR3 is 15 amino acids. J was trimmed by 0 bases and V by 5 bases; bases with no gene match: 2. Here the CDR3 DNA reads TGTGCCAGTAGTGCTAGCGGGACCTCCTACAATGAGCAGTTCTTC. The encoded protein is CASSASGTSYNEQFF.

This chain uses TRBV18 with TRBJ1-1, with D unresolved. Germline CDR1 KGHSH, CDR2 LQKENI. The CDR3 covers 14 residues. V dropped 6 bases and J dropped 1 base, with 12 bases sitting between them. The CDR3 nucleotides are TGTGCCAGCTCCACCGAGGGTCAGAACACTGAAGCTTTCTTT. This encodes CASSTEGQNTEAFF.